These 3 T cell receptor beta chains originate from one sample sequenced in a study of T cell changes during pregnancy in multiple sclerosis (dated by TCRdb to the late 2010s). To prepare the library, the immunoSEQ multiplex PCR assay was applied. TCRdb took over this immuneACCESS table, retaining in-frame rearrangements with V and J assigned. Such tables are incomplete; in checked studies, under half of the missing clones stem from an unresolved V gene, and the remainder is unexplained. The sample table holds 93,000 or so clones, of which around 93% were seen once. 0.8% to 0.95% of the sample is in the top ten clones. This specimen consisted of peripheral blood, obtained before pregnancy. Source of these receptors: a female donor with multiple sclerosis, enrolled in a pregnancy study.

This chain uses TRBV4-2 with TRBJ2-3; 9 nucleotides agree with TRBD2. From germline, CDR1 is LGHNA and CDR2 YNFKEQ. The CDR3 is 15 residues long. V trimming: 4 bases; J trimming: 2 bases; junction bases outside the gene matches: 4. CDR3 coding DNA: TGTGCCAGCAGCCTCTTAGCGGGAGACACAGATACGCAGTATTTT. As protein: CASSLLAGDTDTQYF.

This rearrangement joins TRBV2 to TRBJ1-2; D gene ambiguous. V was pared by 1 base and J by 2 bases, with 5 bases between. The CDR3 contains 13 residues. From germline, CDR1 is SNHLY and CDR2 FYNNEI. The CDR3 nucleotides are TGTGCCAGCAGTGAAGGCACAAACTATGGCTACACCTTC. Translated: CASSEGTNYGYTF.

The CDR3 DNA reads as TGTGCCAGCAGTTTTCGCGACAATGACGGCTACACCTTC. Protein sequence: CASSFRDNDGYTF. This chain links TRBV28 with TRBJ1-2; D is ambiguous. Germline CDR1 is MDHEN and CDR2 is SYDVKM. The ends were cut back, 3 bases at V and 8 bases at J, with 13 bases in the middle. The CDR3 consists of 13 residues.